The subject of this entry is one TCR beta chain. Antigen: not known. Libraries were prepared by immunoSEQ multiplex PCR; TCRdb keeps only in-frame clonotypes and omits some of them. The sample consists of about 50,000 clones, 93% of them appearing once. The sample is drawn from a study of cytomegalovirus exposure and HLA in healthy donors. Study-wide results and caveats: The study listed approximately 160 cytomegalovirus-associated TCR beta chains. For most TCR sequences rarity was the rule, although some public TCRs occurred in many donors. According to a later analysis, TCR clusters from the first cohort tended to co-occur in the 100 to 150 validation repertoires.

Trimming took off 4 bases at V and 4 bases at J, with 16 bases between the two ends. The CDR3 totals 15 residues. The V gene's germline CDR1 is SGHRS and CDR2 YFSETQ. The clonotype comes from a woman aged 18-30 years in good health and CMV-seropositive. Material for sequencing was PBMCs. The chain joins TRBV5-1 to TRBJ2-3; possibly TRBD1 for D (6 bases). CDR3 in DNA: TGCGCCAGCAGCCGAAGGGGGACACAGCCAGATACGCAGTATTTT. It specifies CASSRRGTQPDTQYF.